This T cell receptor (beta chain) was identified during a study of immune evolution from preneoplasia to lung adenocarcinoma. CDR1 is SEHNR and CDR2 is FQNEAQ in the germline V gene (reference sequence). This CDR3 is 18 amino acids long. The J segment lost 2 bases and the V segment lost 2 bases, leaving 9 bases of the junction unmatched. Method: immunoSEQ multiplex PCR; TCRdb's copy keeps in-frame clones and lacks some. The data show 8,800 or so clones, with 77% seen just once and 5% to 8% held by the top ten. This sequence was found in a person between 55 and 80 years old with lung adenocarcinoma. The sequencing sample was made of FFPE lung adenocarcinoma in situ tissue. This chain uses TRBV7-9 with TRBJ2-2; 9 positions agree with TRBD2. In nucleotides, the CDR3 is TGTGCCAGCAGCTTAACGTTCCTAGCGGGGAGTAACACCGGGGAGCTGTTTTTT. Residues: CASSLTFLAGSNTGELFF.